This entry lists 2 T cell receptor beta chains sequenced from one sample in a study of T cell responses to AZD1222 COVID-19 vaccine. Measured with immunoSEQ multiplex PCR; TCRdb has only the in-frame clones, and not every one. Here the sample spans approximately 220,000 clones, under 95% being singletons. The specimen comprised peripheral blood, sampled on day 0 of MenACWY control vaccination. The receptors here all came from an adult in good health.

The V call is TRBV28, the J call TRBJ1-2; maybe TRBD1 (5 bases). The CDR3 consists of 13 residues. The V gene lost 5 bases and the J gene lost 4 bases, with 11 bases spanning the gap. CDR1 is MDHEN, CDR2 SYDVKM, per germline. The CDR3 sequence is CASSPRGTYGYTF. The CDR3 region has the DNA TGTGCCAGCAGTCCCAGAGGGACCTATGGCTACACCTTC.

The chain joins TRBV5-6 to TRBJ2-3; maybe TRBD2 (5 bases). The V end was cut by 4 bases, the J end by 9 bases, with 12 bases between. Germline V gives CDR1 SGHDT, CDR2 YYEEEE. The CDR3 runs 12 residues. CDR3 sequence (DNA): TGTGCCAGCAGCCCCCACCCGGGAACGCAGTATTTT. It is translated as CASSPHPGTQYF.